This T cell receptor (beta chain) came from a study of T cell responses to AZD1222 COVID-19 vaccine. Using immunoSEQ multiplex PCR, the repertoire was profiled, and TCRdb retains in-frame clones only, with some absent. The sample records 77,000 or so clones, approximately 92% being singletons. The germline gives CDR1 MNHEY, CDR2 SMNVEV (reference sequence). Between the trimmed V and J ends, which lost 8 bases and 8 bases, there was a span of 15 bases. CDR3 length: 13 residues. This clonotype was obtained from an adult in good health. Sequencing used peripheral blood, obtained on day 0 of AZD1222 vaccination. The V gene is TRBV27, the J gene TRBJ1-4; no reliable D call. The CDR3, as DNA: TGTGCCAGCCGGGCCTCGGGGAACGAAAAACTGTTTTTT. This translates into CASRASGNEKLFF.